This T cell receptor (beta chain) was recovered during a study of T-cell memory formation after mild COVID-19. Study at large: The TCR clusters were mostly specific to one donor.

CDR3 length: 13 amino acids. V gave up 4 bases and J gave up 1 base, with 7 bases separating them. Constant-segment primers and 5'RACE yielded cDNA libraries for TCR alpha and TCR beta, each carrying sample barcodes and UMIs. TCRdb analysed the 5' RACE reads with MiXCR anew, one entry per CDR3 protein. Among just over 200,000 distinct CDR3 sequences listed, over 7.5% were seen once. This clonotype was detected many times. As yet, its antigen is unknown. General observations from the study: Shrinking CD4+ clones were chiefly CM and EM; CD8+ ones were chiefly EMRA.

The sequenced sample consisted of PBMCs or a T cell subset sorted from them (not recorded which). The rearrangement uses TRBV23-1 and TRBJ1-1, with D unresolved. TRBV23-1 is identified as an open reading frame with a role that is uncertain. This receptor was obtained from a man aged 18 to 29 who had mild COVID-19 (a few samples of this study predate the infection). Cell type and time point are not known. CDR3 sequence: CASSRSGNTEAFF. CDR3 coding DNA: TGCGCCAGCAGTCGGTCCGGGAACACTGAAGCTTTCTTT.